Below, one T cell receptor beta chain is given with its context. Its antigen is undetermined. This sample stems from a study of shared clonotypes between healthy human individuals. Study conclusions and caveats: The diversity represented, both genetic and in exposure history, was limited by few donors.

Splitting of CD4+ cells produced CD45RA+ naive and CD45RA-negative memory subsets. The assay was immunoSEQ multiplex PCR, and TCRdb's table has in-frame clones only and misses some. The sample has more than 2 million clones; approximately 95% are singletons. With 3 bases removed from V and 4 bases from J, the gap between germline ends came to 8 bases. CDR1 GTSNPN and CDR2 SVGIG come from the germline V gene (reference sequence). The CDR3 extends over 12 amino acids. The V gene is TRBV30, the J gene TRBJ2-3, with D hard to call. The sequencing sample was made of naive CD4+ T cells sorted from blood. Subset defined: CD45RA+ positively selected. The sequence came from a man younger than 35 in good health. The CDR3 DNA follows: TGTGCCTGGAGAGGATCCTCAGATACGCAGTATTTT. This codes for CAWRGSSDTQYF. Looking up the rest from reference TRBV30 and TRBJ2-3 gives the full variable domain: SQTIHQWPATLVQPVGSPLSLECTVEGTSNPNLYWYRQAAGRGLQLLFYSVGIGQISSEVPQNLSASRPQDRQFILSSKKLLLSDSGFYLCAWRGSSDTQYFGPGTRLTVL.